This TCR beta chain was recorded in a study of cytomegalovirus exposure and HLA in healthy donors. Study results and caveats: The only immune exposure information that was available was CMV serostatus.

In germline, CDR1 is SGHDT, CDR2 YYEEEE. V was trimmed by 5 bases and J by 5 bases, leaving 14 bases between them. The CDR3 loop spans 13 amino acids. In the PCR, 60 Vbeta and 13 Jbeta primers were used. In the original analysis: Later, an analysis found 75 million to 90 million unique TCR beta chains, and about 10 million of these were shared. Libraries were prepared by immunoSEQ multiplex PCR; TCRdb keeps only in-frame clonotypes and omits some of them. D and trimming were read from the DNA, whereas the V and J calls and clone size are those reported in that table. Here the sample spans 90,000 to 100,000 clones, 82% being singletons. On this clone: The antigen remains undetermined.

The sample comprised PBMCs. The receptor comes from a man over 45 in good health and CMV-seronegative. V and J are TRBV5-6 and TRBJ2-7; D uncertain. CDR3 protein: CASSLGLANEQYF. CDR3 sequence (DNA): TGTGCCAGCAGTCTTGGGCTCGCAAACGAGCAGTACTTC. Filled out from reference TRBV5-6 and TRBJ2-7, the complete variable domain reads DAGVTQSPTHLIKTRGQQVTLRCSPKSGHDTVSWYQQALGQGPQFIFQYYEEEERQRGNFPDRFSGHQFPNYSSELNVNALLLGDSALYLCASSLGLANEQYFGPGTRLTVT.